Shown below are 10 T cell receptor beta chains from a single sample sequenced in a study of blood T cell repertoires in COVID-19. Sequenced by immunoSEQ multiplex PCR; TCRdb stores in-frame clones only, minus some. The sample consists of 130,000 to 150,000 clones, 80% of them appearing once. Sequenced input: peripheral blood. The receptor set was obtained from a man between 70 and 80 years old who had recovered from COVID-19.

This sequence joins TRBV2 and TRBJ1-1, with 10 positions matching TRBD1. Per the germline V gene, CDR1 is SNHLY and CDR2 is FYNNEI. The CDR3 runs to 15 residues. V dropped 8 bases and J dropped 4; count of bases not matched to a gene: 10. CDR3: CASSDRGETGTEAFF. CDR3 nucleotide sequence: TGTGCCAGCTCGGACAGGGGGGAAACAGGCACTGAAGCTTTCTTT. The full variable domain, its missing parts supplied by reference TRBV2 and TRBJ1-1, is EPEVTQTPSHQVTQMGQEVILRCVPISNHLYFYWYRQILGQKVEFLVSFYNNEISEKSEIFDDQFSVERPDGSNFTLKIRSTKLEDSAMYFCASSDRGETGTEAFFGQGTRLTVV.

CDR3 in DNA: TGTGCCAGCAGTCAGGACAGGGGTTATAGCAATCAGCCCCAGCATTTT. Translated, it gives CASSQDRGYSNQPQHF. The J gene is TRBJ1-5, the V gene TRBV2; 9 bases map to TRBD1. Germline V gene sequence: CDR1 SNHLY, CDR2 FYNNEI. V lost 5 bases, J lost 0 bases, and 5 bases stayed unmatched. The CDR3 length is 16 residues.

The rearrangement joins TRBV18 to TRBJ1-6, with 8 bases that match TRBD1. This CDR3 is 15 amino acids long. Germline CDR1 reads KGHSH; CDR2 reads LQKENI. V trimming: 3 bases; J trimming: 6 bases; junction bases outside the gene matches: 4. The CDR3 loop reads CASSPGQATNSPLHF. As DNA, the CDR3 is TGTGCCAGCTCACCGGGACAGGCAACTAATTCACCCCTCCACTTT.

This clone occurred once. V is TRBV6-5 and J is TRBJ2-1; tentatively, D is TRBD1 (5 bases). V lost 0 bases and J lost 5, with 14 bases in between. Germline CDR1 is MNHEY and CDR2 is SVGAGI. The length of the CDR3 is 16 residues. The CDR3 sequence: CASSYSLHDSNNEQFF. As DNA, the CDR3 is TGTGCCAGCAGTTACTCGCTTCATGACAGTAACAATGAGCAGTTCTTC.

The V gene is TRBV12-1, the J gene TRBJ2-5; TRBD2 is taken as the D call from the table, unchecked against the DNA. TRBV12-1 is a pseudogene. This CDR3 is 18 amino acids long. Here the CDR3 reads CASSGGTSGRVGKETQYF. Written as DNA, the CDR3 is TGTGCCAGCAGCGGCGGGACTAGCGGGAGGGTTGGGAAAGAGACCCAGTACTTC.

The chain employs TRBV15 and TRBJ1-2, with TRBD1 identical over 11 bases. This CDR3 contains 15 residues. Trimming at V came to 5 bases and at J to 6 bases, leaving 8 bases not matched to a gene. Germline V CDR1 and CDR2: LNHNV, YYDKDF (reference sequence). The CDR3 spells CATSPPGQGVHGYTF. CDR3 in DNA: TGTGCCACCAGCCCTCCGGGACAGGGGGTTCATGGCTACACCTTC.

The chain combines TRBV10-2 with TRBJ1-5, with unresolved D. Trimming took off 7 bases at V and 5 bases at J, with 15 bases between the two ends. CDR1 is WSHSY, CDR2 SAAADI, per germline. This CDR3 comprises 14 residues. The CDR3 DNA is TGCGCCAGCACCCTAGATTGGGAGTATCAGCCCCAGCATTTT. Protein sequence: CASTLDWEYQPQHF.

The chain is built from TRBV21-1 and TRBJ2-7; TRBD2 is taken as the D call from the table, unchecked against the DNA. TRBV21-1 is labeled a pseudogene. The CDR3 consists of 13 residues. The CDR3 spells CASSGPTRCEQYF. The CDR3 DNA reads TGTGCCAGCAGCGGGCCGACTAGATGCGAGCAGTACTTC.

V gene TRBV6-2 or TRBV6-3 combines with J gene TRBJ2-1; no reliable D call. The CDR3 loop spans 11 amino acids. Germline CDR1 is MNHEY and CDR2 is SVGEGT. V lost 5 bases, J lost 6 bases, and 5 bases lay in between. The CDR3 DNA reads TGTGCCAGCAGTCTGAGCAATGAGCAGTTCTTC. Protein product: CASSLSNEQFF.

The chain uses TRBV28 and TRBJ1-4; weak D call: TRBD1 (5 bases). CDR3 length equals 15 residues. The V gene's germline CDR1 is MDHEN and CDR2 SYDVKM. The ends were cut back, 3 bases at V and 8 bases at J, with 16 bases in the middle. CDR3 bases: TGTGCCAGCAGTTTGCAACAAGGGAGGGGCGAAAAACTGTTTTTT. Protein product: CASSLQQGRGEKLFF.